This T cell receptor (beta chain) was documented in a study of T cell responses to AZD1222 COVID-19 vaccine. Assay used: immunoSEQ multiplex PCR; TCRdb lists only in-frame clones, some missing. The sample contains about 150,000 clones, around 95% of which appear only once. The trim removed 4 bases at V and 3 bases at J, leaving 7 bases unmatched. In germline, CDR1 is MDHEN, CDR2 SYDVKM. This CDR3 contains 18 residues. This clone has a single count. No antigen is known for it. Study results and limitations: In the spike-specific TCR repertoire, nearly half reportedly target unmutated variant regions. Spike-specific TCR breadth and depth were elevated following two AZD1222 doses. Donors, mostly white British, included more females; clonal diversity was possibly underestimated. All repertoire sampling was performed exclusively after the peak T cell response.

This TCR came from an adult in good health. V and J are TRBV28 and TRBJ2-2, with TRBD2 identical over 14 bases. Sequencing was performed on peripheral blood, taken on day 0 of AZD1222 vaccination. CDR3: CASSSTGLAGDYTGELFF. In nucleotides, the CDR3 is TGTGCCAGCAGTTCAACGGGACTAGCGGGGGACTACACCGGGGAGCTGTTTTTT. Full variable domain (missing parts from reference TRBV28 and TRBJ2-2): DVKVTQSSRYLVKRTGEKVFLECVQDMDHENMFWYRQDPGLGLRLIYFSYDVKMKEKGDIPEGYSVSREKKERFSLILESASTNQTSMYLCASSSTGLAGDYTGELFFGEGSRLTVL.